This TCR beta chain was captured by sequencing in a study of cytomegalovirus exposure and HLA in healthy donors (dated by TCRdb to the late 2010s). Describing the broader study: An earlier analysis of about 560 of the donors reported 276 Gb of sequence data and 100 million to 120 million unique TCR beta sequences obtained from around 190 million T cells. Across approximately 400 genotyped donors of the cohort, an average of about 250,000 unique TCR beta nucleotide sequences per donor were sequenced, and about a sixth of those sequences were non-productive. A separate validation cohort of roughly 130 different subjects was used in addition to the 666-subject first cohort. Every discovery cohort repertoire had been produced on one sequencing platform. In a later genetic analysis, genome-wide SNP genotypes for 398 of the 666 donors were used, and that subset was treated as a discovery cohort. Among the approximately 400 genotyped donors, under 90% belonged to the genetic ancestry cluster associated with self-reported Caucasian donors. Rather than using new phenotypic data, the later analysis identified candidate immune exposures from TCR beta sequences and from how often those sequences occurred across donors. The number of donors typed differed by locus, with roughly 629-640 for A, B, C, DRB1 and DQB1, around 520 for DQA1, 606 for DPA1, and approximately 470 for DPB1. The study profiled the T cell repertoires of hundreds of subjects by immunosequencing and related them to cytomegalovirus serostatus. A later analysis re-examined previously published TCR beta repertoires from just over 650 donors and added high-resolution HLA genotyping to investigate patterns of TCR occurrence. The study aimed to test whether cataloging public T cell receptors could reveal signatures of past pathogen exposure. Roughly 5 DR-DQ haplotypes were handled as single units for association and clustering because linkage in the cohort was strong. In an earlier analysis of a few hundred of the donors, high-throughput TCR beta sequencing was used to judge whether each TCR beta V gene segment behaved as functional or pseudogenic. Donor age, sex, ethnicity and CMV serostatus were collected together with the repertoire data. Roughly 300 gigabases of sequencing data and around 87 million unique TCR sequences were included in an early release covering roughly 600 HLA-typed donors. Class I and class II HLA loci were covered by the typing at four-digit resolution. To predict cytomegalovirus infection status, the study combined high-throughput TCR immunosequencing, statistical association of individual TCRs with disease status, and machine learning. Overall results and qualifications from the work: The authors suggested that the approach could potentially be generalized to other disease states and immunological phenotypes. In a later analysis, several top co-occurrence clusters were reported to appear linked to parvovirus B19, influenza, CMV and Epstein-Barr virus. The classifier was reported to diagnose cytomegalovirus status with high specificity and sensitivity in both the original cohort and the validation cohort. In an earlier analysis of 587 of the donors, most TCR beta V segments appeared in productive rearrangements about 87% or about 30% of the time, broadly matching IMGT annotations. Because HLA typing was unavailable for some donors at each locus, only the typed subset was used in association tests. CMV serostatus was the only immune exposure information available for the cohort. A further reported finding was that TCR beta sequences accurately predicted the HLA-A and HLA-B alleles for most subjects in the first cohort. Correlated functional status among segregating V segments might reflect linkage disequilibrium, but an unknown experimental factor could not be ruled out. Approximately 16 rarely observed V segments, including chromosome 9 orphons, were excluded from the earlier analysis of about 600 of the donors because counts were too low. The study listed 150 to 200 TCR beta chains as associated with cytomegalovirus. At a false discovery rate of 0.05, a later analysis linked under 20,000 TCR beta sequences to specific HLA alleles. In vitro tests confirmed that a few of the cytomegalovirus-associated TCR beta chains recognize cytomegalovirus antigens. Most TCR sequences were observed very rarely across donors, whereas some public TCRs were present in many individuals. A later genetic analysis reported fewer N-insertions in productive TCRs among donors in an Asian-associated ancestry cluster than the approximately 670-donor mean. An association between a missense DCLRE1C variant and V-gene and J-gene trimming of TCR beta chains was found in a later genetic analysis and replicated in an independent cohort. When HLA alleles, especially DR and DQ, strongly co-occurred, attributing TCR associations to individual alleles was difficult. In a later analysis, HLA-associated TCR beta chains showed more clonal expansion and lower generation probabilities than non-associated chains that were equally common. The presence/absence analyses assumed that sequencing depth was roughly uniform across donors, and that assumption may not be true. According to a later analysis, most CMV-associated TCR beta chains appeared to be HLA-restricted, and the HLA associations seemed to be driven largely by CMV exposure. A group of highly shared sequence variants was considered likely to be a technical artifact of the sequencing pipeline. This cohort had only TCR beta chains sequenced, and the lack of alpha or paired-chain data limited which features could be detected. Because the 87-base-pair reads could not distinguish some IMGT-functional V segments, including TRBV6-2 and TRBV6-3, those segments were excluded. According to a later analysis, TCR association rates differed among HLA loci, with DRB1 alleles showing the most associated TCRs and HLA-C alleles showing the fewest.

The cohort consisted of 600 or so healthy bone marrow donors. All cohort members were sampled while nominally healthy, although unrecorded immune exposures were likely present. The donor tested CMV seropositive, placing the donor among the roughly 300 seropositive members of the cohort. Each donor provided a peripheral blood sample, and peripheral blood mononuclear cells were used for TCR beta sequencing. Genomic DNA extraction from the blood cell samples was performed with the Qiagen DNeasy Blood Extraction Kit. A note on this clone: The antigen it binds to is not known. Within one base of it there is no much larger clone, and no base qualities were kept.

Trimming accounts for 5 bases at V and 3 bases at J, while the number of junction bases matched to no gene is 5. CDR1 SGHAT and CDR2 FQNNGV are derived from the germline V gene. CDR3 length: 15 amino acids, cysteine to phenylalanine. Left in the record is the CDR3 DNA by itself, 45 bases read in frame from the first base. The protocol used for the library was the immunoSEQ multiplex PCR assay. For the multiplex PCR, a mixture combining 60 forward primers for TCR Vbeta segments and 13 reverse primers for TCR Jbeta segments was used. A multiplex PCR assay on genomic DNA amplified the CDR3 region of rearranged TCR beta genes. The Illumina HiSeq System was used to sequence the amplified TCR beta libraries as 87-base-pair reads. The paper's processing steps were these. Across the roughly 640 repertoires, a later analysis counted 80 million or so unique TCR beta chains, 9 million to 14 million of which were shared by at least two donors. A nearest-neighbor algorithm error-corrected the raw reads and collapsed the reads into unique sequences, merging closely related sequences to remove PCR and sequencing errors. To assign V, D and J gene segments, CDR3 sequences were aligned to IMGT reference sequences. Each retained sequence needed at least a six-nucleotide match to both a V gene segment and a J gene segment. Rearrangements were classified as productive when the CDR3 lacked stop codons and remained in frame with V and J, and all other rearrangements were classified as non-productive. CDR3 was defined by IMGT convention, running from the second conserved V-encoded cysteine to the conserved J-encoded phenylalanine. The earlier analysis of about 570 of the donors excluded any sequence lacking an unambiguous match to a single V gene segment. In an earlier analysis of around 600 of the donors, V segments were called functional above 56.7% productive rearrangements and were called segregating when the between-donor standard deviation exceeded 5%. A statistical classification framework was built to diagnose cytomegalovirus status from the catalog of TCR beta chain sequences. V and J gene assignment, in a later analysis, came from comparing TCR nucleotide sequences with IMGT/GENE-DB human TR gene sequences. The TCRdist pipeline was used in a later analysis to assign CDR3 sequences and most-parsimonious VDJ recombination scenarios. In a later analysis, every TCR beta chain was defined by the combination of its CDR3 amino acid sequence and its V-gene family, and reads without a unique V-gene family were dropped. As a way to deal with suspected cross-contamination and a sequencing artifact, a later analysis dropped 450 to 600 nucleotide sequences that were highly shared and had low generation probability. A later analysis calculated a clonal expansion index for each public chain from normalized within-repertoire ranks of inferred template counts. In a later analysis, generation probabilities were computed using a VDJ recombination model fitted to out-of-frame rearrangements, and the results were checked against IGoR. In a later analysis, hypergeometric tests were used to score TCR-TCR, TCR-HLA and TCR-CMV co-occurrence, with a repertoire-size bias correction applied to TCR pairs. To estimate false discovery rates, a later analysis permuted the HLA or CMV assignments 20 times. In a later analysis, co-occurring TCRs were grouped using DBSCAN, and TCRdist sequence similarity was added for clustering within HLA-allele-positive subsets. For co-occurrence clustering, repertoires with fewer than 30,000 or more than 120,000 public chains were excluded, along with four or five repertoires with anomalous nucleotide sharing. In TCRdb, the immuneACCESS table is reduced to in-frame sequences with V and J assigned. These tables do not hold every clone; where another copy was compared, an unresolved V gene accounts for under half, and the others remain unexplained. That table supplies the V and J calls and clone size; D and trimming were determined from the DNA. This sample gives 100,000 to 150,000 clones in total; about 68% of them show up just once. Approximately 3.9% of the sample is in the top ten clones.

The sequenced sample was PBMCs. The sequence was obtained from a middle-aged man in good health and CMV-seropositive. The sequence joins TRBV11-2 to TRBJ2-3; a stretch of 10 junction bases matches TRBD1. The nucleotides read TGTGCCAGCAGCCCCTGGACAGGGGGGACAGATACGCAGTATTTT. Its protein is CASSPWTGGTDTQYF.